This T cell receptor beta chain was recorded in a study of blood T cell repertoires in COVID-19. As for the study in general: Acute and convalescent COVID-19 samples came from the United States, Italy and Spain. The analysed material was cDNA or gDNA that came from T cells, B-cell-depleted T cells, or PBMCs.

The J segment lost 7 bases and the V segment lost 3 bases, leaving 3 bases of the junction unmatched. The germline CDR1 and CDR2 sequences are LNHNV and YYDKDF (reference sequence). CDR3 length: 14 amino acids. Produced via immunoSEQ multiplex PCR; TCRdb's table is partial and in-frame only. This sample has about 190,000 clones; roughly 90% occur once, and the top ten carry roughly 0.56%. The chain carries TRBV15 and TRBJ1-4; 9 positions agree with TRBD1. The receptor comes from a man aged 45-65 years with acute or convalescent COVID-19. The sample taken for sequencing was peripheral blood. CDR3 sequence: CATSSYRGPEKLFF. The CDR3, as DNA: TGTGCCACCAGCAGCTACAGGGGGCCTGAAAAACTGTTTTTT.